These T cell receptor beta chains were read from a single sample in a study of T cells after posttransplantation cyclophosphamide. TCRdb keeps only in-frame clones here, not all; method: immunoSEQ multiplex PCR. The sample gives around 34,000 clones, none seen only once, and the top ten clones hold 6.5% to 7%. Sample: PBMCs. The receptor set was obtained from a woman aged 45-59 years in good health and a related stem cell transplant donor. The CDR3 runs from the conserved cysteine through the conserved F or W. Fields, in order: J gene, clone size, V gene, D gene, CDR3 protein, CDR3 DNA. The D gene is left open where the match is weak. Clone size appears in some rows only: once, few, many, or a class for an expanded clone.

TRBJ2-2	many	TRBV6-2/TRBV6-3	TRBD1	CASRISGTGGFGELFF	TGTGCCAGCAGGATTTCCGGGACAGGGGGCTTCGGGGAGCTGTTTTTT
TRBJ2-5	few	TRBV7-3	TRBD2	CASSLSPSGQETQYF	TGTGCCAGCAGCTTAAGTCCTAGCGGGCAAGAGACCCAGTACTTC
TRBJ1-2	-	TRBV20-1	-	CSANSLYGYTF	TGCAGTGCTAATTCCCTTTATGGCTACACCTTC
TRBJ2-7	many	TRBV28	TRBD1	CATYLGGTGQYF	TGTGCCACCTACCTAGGGGGGACAGGGCAGTACTTC
TRBJ1-4	few	TRBV29-1	-	CSVYRATNEKLFF	TGCAGCGTCTACAGGGCAACTAATGAAAAACTGTTTTTT
TRBJ1-2	many	TRBV10-3	TRBD1	CAITEDREGGYTF	TGTGCCATCACTGAAGACAGGGAAGGCGGCTACACCTTC
TRBJ2-1	many	TRBV19	TRBD2	CASSNLAGDEQFF	TGTGCCAGTAGTAATTTAGCGGGAGATGAGCAGTTCTTC
TRBJ2-2	few	TRBV2	TRBD2	CASSPGGGTSGTPGELFF	TGTGCCAGCAGTCCAGGGGGGGGGACTAGCGGGACCCCCGGGGAGCTGTTTTTT
TRBJ2-7	many	TRBV19	TRBD2	CASSKNILAGGYQEQYF	TGTGCCAGTAGTAAAAATATTTTAGCGGGAGGGTACCAAGAGCAGTACTTC
TRBJ1-1	many	TRBV6-1	-	CASDFRTLNTEAFF	TGTGCCAGCGATTTCCGGACACTCAACACTGAAGCTTTCTTT
TRBJ1-1	many	TRBV27	-	CASSFNPSGTEAFF	TGTGCCAGCAGTTTTAACCCCTCCGGCACTGAAGCTTTCTTT
TRBJ1-2	-	TRBV30	-	CAWRVLGGLKGYTF	TGTGCCTGGAGGGTTCTAGGCGGGTTAAAGGGCTACACCTTC
TRBJ2-2	many	TRBV18	-	CASSRQSTNTGELFF	TGTGCCAGCTCACGACAGTCGACCAACACCGGGGAGCTGTTTTTT
TRBJ2-7	many	TRBV7-3	-	CASSFDRAYEQYF	TGTGCCAGCAGCTTCGACCGGGCCTACGAGCAGTACTTC
TRBJ2-2	few	TRBV4-3	TRBD2	CASSQDIPAGGFLAFNTGELFF	TGCGCCAGCAGCCAAGATATCCCAGCGGGAGGGTTCCTCGCCTTTAACACCGGGGAGCTGTTTTTT
TRBJ2-7	-	TRBV29-1	TRBD2	CSVLSGGYEQYF	TGCAGCGTCCTCAGCGGGGGCTACGAGCAGTACTTC
TRBJ1-4	-	TRBV6-2/TRBV6-3	TRBD1	CASSPEGQGDEKLFF	TGTGCCAGCAGTCCCGAGGGACAGGGAGATGAAAAACTGTTTTTT
TRBJ1-4	many	TRBV19	TRBD1	CASSRSGQINEKLFF	TGTGCCAGTAGTAGGTCGGGACAGATAAATGAAAAACTGTTTTTT
TRBJ2-3	few	TRBV6-5	-	CASRTRGADTQYF	TGTGCCAGCAGGACCAGAGGGGCAGATACGCAGTATTTT
TRBJ2-1	-	TRBV12-3/TRBV12-4	TRBD2	CVAGVSYNEQFF	TGTGTCGCGGGGGTCTCCTACAATGAGCAGTTCTTC
TRBJ1-1	many	TRBV12-3/TRBV12-4	-	CASSTHPGFVSTEAFF	TGTGCCAGCAGTACGCACCCAGGGTTTGTGAGCACTGAAGCTTTCTTT
TRBJ2-2	many	TRBV4-1	TRBD2	CASSQVTSGIGSGELFF	TGCGCCAGCAGCCAAGTGACTAGCGGGATAGGCTCCGGGGAGCTGTTTTTT
TRBJ2-7	many	TRBV13	-	CASSPGSPTGYEQYF	TGTGCCAGCAGCCCGGGGAGTCCCACTGGATACGAGCAGTACTTC
TRBJ1-2	many	TRBV7-3	TRBD1	CASSSRQGDGYTF	TGTGCCAGCAGCTCAAGACAGGGGGATGGCTACACCTTC
TRBJ1-1	many	TRBV11-2	TRBD1	CASSLGRDRLNTEAFF	TGTGCCAGCAGCTTAGGGCGGGACAGACTGAACACTGAAGCTTTCTTT
TRBJ2-3	many	TRBV10-3	-	CATRRGSDTDTQYF	TGTGCCACCCGTCGGGGTTCCGACACAGATACGCAGTATTTT